A selection of T cell receptor beta chains follows, all from one sample in a study of CD8 T cells in Susac syndrome. TCRdb reanalysed the immunoSEQ multiplex PCR reads using MiXCR and keeps one entry per CDR3 protein. The sample has a few hundred thousand distinct CDR3 sequences; approximately 95% are singletons. The sequenced sample was CD4+ T cells from PBMCs. The source of these receptors is a human donor with multiple sclerosis. The CDR3 runs from the conserved cysteine through the conserved F or W. A D gene is named only where the DNA matches it firmly. Clone size is shown for a subset of rows, as once, few, many or a class of expanded clone.

CDR3nt: TGCAGTGCTAGAGATAGCGGGAGGGCCGGAATCACAGATACGCAGTATTTT
CDR3aa: CSARDSGRAGITDTQYF
d_gene: TRBD2
j_gene: TRBJ2-3
abundance: .
v_gene: TRBV20-1

CDR3nt: TGTGCCAGCAGTGAATGGCCTCCGAACACCGGGGAGCTGTTTTTT
CDR3aa: CASSEWPPNTGELFF
d_gene: .
j_gene: TRBJ2-2
abundance: .
v_gene: TRBV2

CDR3nt: TGTGCCATCAGTGAACAACAAGACTACGAGCAGTACTTC
CDR3aa: CAISEQQDYEQYF
d_gene: .
j_gene: TRBJ2-7
abundance: .
v_gene: TRBV10-3

CDR3nt: TGTGCCAGCAGTTTGTATCCCCCAATTGACACAGATACGCAGTATTTT
CDR3aa: CASSLYPPIDTDTQYF
d_gene: .
j_gene: TRBJ2-3
abundance: .
v_gene: TRBV27

CDR3nt: TGCAGTGCTAGTAAGCGGGGCTGGGGTTCACCCCTCCACTTT
CDR3aa: CSASKRGWGSPLHF
d_gene: .
j_gene: TRBJ1-6
abundance: .
v_gene: TRBV20-1

CDR3nt: TGTGCCAGCAGCCCCCCGAGGAGGTGGGGCTCCTACGAGCAGTACTTC
CDR3aa: CASSPPRRWGSYEQYF
d_gene: .
j_gene: TRBJ2-7
abundance: .
v_gene: TRBV13

CDR3nt: TGTGCCAGCAGCGTATCTACTGCGGGTTACGAGCAGTACTTC
CDR3aa: CASSVSTAGYEQYF
d_gene: .
j_gene: TRBJ2-7
abundance: .
v_gene: TRBV9

CDR3nt: TGTGCCAGCAGCCGGGACAGGGTTGACTACGAGCAGTACTTC
CDR3aa: CASSRDRVDYEQYF
d_gene: TRBD1
j_gene: TRBJ2-7
abundance: .
v_gene: TRBV11-1

CDR3nt: TGTGCCAGCAGCTTCTTAAGGGCCGAGCAGTACTTC
CDR3aa: CASSFLRAEQYF
d_gene: .
j_gene: TRBJ2-7
abundance: once
v_gene: TRBV5-6

CDR3nt: TGTGCCAGCAGTGTAGGGGTCAATCAGCCCCAGCATTTT
CDR3aa: CASSVGVNQPQHF
d_gene: .
j_gene: TRBJ1-5
abundance: .
v_gene: TRBV2

CDR3nt: TGCGCCAGCGGGGATAGGGGGAGGGCCTTGTACTTC
CDR3aa: CASGDRGRALYF
d_gene: .
j_gene: TRBJ2-4
abundance: .
v_gene: TRBV4-1

CDR3nt: TGTGCCAGCAGAACAGGAACAACTAATGAAAAACTGTTTTTT
CDR3aa: CASRTGTTNEKLFF
d_gene: .
j_gene: TRBJ1-4
abundance: .
v_gene: TRBV6-5

CDR3nt: TGTGCCATTACCCCATGGGGGAACACCGGGGAGCTGTTTTTT
CDR3aa: CAITPWGNTGELFF
d_gene: .
j_gene: TRBJ2-2
abundance: .
v_gene: TRBV12-3/TRBV12-4

CDR3nt: TGTGCCAGCAGGCGCTTGGGCCTCACGAAACAAGAGACCCAGTACTTC
CDR3aa: CASRRLGLTKQETQYF
d_gene: .
j_gene: TRBJ2-5
abundance: .
v_gene: TRBV27

CDR3nt: TGCGCCAGCAGCTTGGAGGGACACCCAAATCAGCCCCAGCATTTT
CDR3aa: CASSLEGHPNQPQHF
d_gene: .
j_gene: TRBJ1-5
abundance: .
v_gene: TRBV5-1

CDR3nt: TGTGCCAGCAGCCGTACCGACAAGACTGGCTACACCTTC
CDR3aa: CASSRTDKTGYTF
d_gene: .
j_gene: TRBJ1-2
abundance: once
v_gene: TRBV27

CDR3nt: TGTGCCAGCATCCTCAAGAACACTGAAGCTTTCTTT
CDR3aa: CASILKNTEAFF
d_gene: .
j_gene: TRBJ1-1
abundance: .
v_gene: TRBV2

CDR3nt: TGTGCCAGCTCACCAACGTCCCCCTATGGCTACACCTTC
CDR3aa: CASSPTSPYGYTF
d_gene: .
j_gene: TRBJ1-2
abundance: .
v_gene: TRBV18

CDR3nt: TGTGCCAGCAGCGTAGCCGGGACCAGCTACGAGCAGTACTTC
CDR3aa: CASSVAGTSYEQYF
d_gene: .
j_gene: TRBJ2-7
abundance: .
v_gene: TRBV9

CDR3nt: TGCAGCGCCGGGGACAGGGCGGGTGAAAAACTGTTTTTT
CDR3aa: CSAGDRAGEKLFF
d_gene: TRBD1
j_gene: TRBJ1-4
abundance: .
v_gene: TRBV29-1

CDR3nt: TGTGCCAGCAGCCTTAGGCGGGGGGGCGGAGAGACCCAGTACTTC
CDR3aa: CASSLRRGGGETQYF
d_gene: TRBD2
j_gene: TRBJ2-5
abundance: .
v_gene: TRBV7-2

CDR3nt: TGTGCTAGCAGCTTAGGGACCCCCAATGAGCAGTTCTTC
CDR3aa: CASSLGTPNEQFF
d_gene: .
j_gene: TRBJ2-1
abundance: .
v_gene: TRBV7-7

CDR3nt: TGTGCCAGCCTCAAGACCGCGAACACTGAAGCTTTCTTT
CDR3aa: CASLKTANTEAFF
d_gene: .
j_gene: TRBJ1-1
abundance: .
v_gene: TRBV6-2/TRBV6-3

CDR3nt: TGTGCCTTCGGGACAGGGGGTTCCCTGAACACTGAAGCTTTCTTT
CDR3aa: CAFGTGGSLNTEAFF
d_gene: TRBD1
j_gene: TRBJ1-1
abundance: once
v_gene: TRBV30

CDR3nt: TGTGCCAGTCGGACAGGGGGCAACTATGGCTACACCTTC
CDR3aa: CASRTGGNYGYTF
d_gene: TRBD1
j_gene: TRBJ1-2
abundance: once
v_gene: TRBV28

CDR3nt: TGTGCCAGCAGTTTAGTTGCGGCGAATCAGCCCCAGCATTTT
CDR3aa: CASSLVAANQPQHF
d_gene: .
j_gene: TRBJ1-5
abundance: .
v_gene: TRBV12-3/TRBV12-4

CDR3nt: TGTGCCAGCAGTCGAGGGCCCGGGATAGGTGGGGCCAACGTCCTGACTTTC
CDR3aa: CASSRGPGIGGANVLTF
d_gene: .
j_gene: TRBJ2-6
abundance: .
v_gene: TRBV12-3/TRBV12-4

CDR3nt: TGTGCCAGCAGCCCTCTACAGTATTTT
CDR3aa: CASSPLQYF
d_gene: .
j_gene: TRBJ2-3
abundance: .
v_gene: TRBV28

CDR3nt: TGCAGCGTTGAAGCTCGGGGCTCCTACGAGCAGTACTTC
CDR3aa: CSVEARGSYEQYF
d_gene: .
j_gene: TRBJ2-7
abundance: .
v_gene: TRBV29-1

CDR3nt: TGTGCCAGCAGCGCGGGACGCACAGATACGCAGTATTTT
CDR3aa: CASSAGRTDTQYF
d_gene: .
j_gene: TRBJ2-3
abundance: .
v_gene: TRBV5-4

CDR3nt: TGTGCCACCAGTGATTTGCGGGGGCCTGGCACTGAAGCTTTCTTT
CDR3aa: CATSDLRGPGTEAFF
d_gene: .
j_gene: TRBJ1-1
abundance: .
v_gene: TRBV24-1

CDR3nt: TGCAGTGCTAGAGGGACTAGCGTCTTGGGGGAGACCCAGTACTTC
CDR3aa: CSARGTSVLGETQYF
d_gene: TRBD2
j_gene: TRBJ2-5
abundance: .
v_gene: TRBV20-1

CDR3nt: TGCAGCTCCATGCCGGGGGAGACCCAGTACTTC
CDR3aa: CSSMPGETQYF
d_gene: .
j_gene: TRBJ2-5
abundance: .
v_gene: TRBV29-1

CDR3nt: TGTGCCACCAGACTAGCGGGGCATTTATACTCCTACGAGCAGTACTTC
CDR3aa: CATRLAGHLYSYEQYF
d_gene: TRBD2
j_gene: TRBJ2-7
abundance: .
v_gene: TRBV7-3

CDR3nt: TGCAGTGCTAGAGCGGATAGCAATCAGCCCCAGCATTTT
CDR3aa: CSARADSNQPQHF
d_gene: .
j_gene: TRBJ1-5
abundance: few
v_gene: TRBV20-1

CDR3nt: TGCAGCGTCTGGACAGGGCCAACTAATGAAAAACTGTTTTTT
CDR3aa: CSVWTGPTNEKLFF
d_gene: TRBD1
j_gene: TRBJ1-4
abundance: .
v_gene: TRBV29-1

CDR3nt: TGTGCCAGCAGCGTAGCGGGAAACACAGATACGCAGTATTTT
CDR3aa: CASSVAGNTDTQYF
d_gene: .
j_gene: TRBJ2-3
abundance: .
v_gene: TRBV9

CDR3nt: TGTGCCAGCAGCGTAGTAGGACAAGAGACCCAGTACTTC
CDR3aa: CASSVVGQETQYF
d_gene: .
j_gene: TRBJ2-5
abundance: .
v_gene: TRBV9

CDR3nt: TGTGCCAGTAGTATAGATCGACAGGCGAGCTACGAGCAGTACTTC
CDR3aa: CASSIDRQASYEQYF
d_gene: .
j_gene: TRBJ2-7
abundance: .
v_gene: TRBV19